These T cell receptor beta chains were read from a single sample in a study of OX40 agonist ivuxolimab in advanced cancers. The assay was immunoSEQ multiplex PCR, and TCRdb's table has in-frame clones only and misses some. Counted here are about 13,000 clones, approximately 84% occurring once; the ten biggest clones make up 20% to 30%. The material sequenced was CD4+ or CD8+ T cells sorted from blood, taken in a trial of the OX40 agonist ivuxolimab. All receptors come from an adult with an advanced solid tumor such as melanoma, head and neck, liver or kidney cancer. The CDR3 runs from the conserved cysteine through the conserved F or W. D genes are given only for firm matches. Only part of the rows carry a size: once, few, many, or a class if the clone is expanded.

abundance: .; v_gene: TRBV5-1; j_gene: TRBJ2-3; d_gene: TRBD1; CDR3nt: TGCGCCAGTCTACAGGGGGCCGGCACAGATACGCAGTATTTT; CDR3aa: CASLQGAGTDTQYF
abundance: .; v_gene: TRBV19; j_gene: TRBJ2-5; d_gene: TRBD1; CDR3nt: TGTGCCAGTAGGTACAGGGGGCGCGGGGGAGAGACCCAGTACTTC; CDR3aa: CASRYRGRGGETQYF
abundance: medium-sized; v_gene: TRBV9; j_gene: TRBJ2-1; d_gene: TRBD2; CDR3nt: TGTGCCAGCAGCGTAGATTTACTAGCGGGAAATGAGCAGTTCTTC; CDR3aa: CASSVDLLAGNEQFF
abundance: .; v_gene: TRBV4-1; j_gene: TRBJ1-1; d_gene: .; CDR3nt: TGCGCCAGCAGCCAGGTGAGTCCAAACACTGAAGCTTTCTTT; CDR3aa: CASSQVSPNTEAFF
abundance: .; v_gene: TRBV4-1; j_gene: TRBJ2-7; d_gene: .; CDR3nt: TGCGCCAGCAGCCAAGACCCGGGGCTATACGAGCAGTACTTC; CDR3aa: CASSQDPGLYEQYF
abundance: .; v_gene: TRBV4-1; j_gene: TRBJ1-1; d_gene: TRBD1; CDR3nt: TGCGCCAGCAGCCAGAGGGGGCGCGGGGCTGAAGCTTTCTTT; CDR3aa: CASSQRGRGAEAFF
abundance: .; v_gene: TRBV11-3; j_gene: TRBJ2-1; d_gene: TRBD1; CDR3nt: TGTGCCAGCAGCCGACAGGGTCAAAAGCTAGGGGAGCAGTTCTTC; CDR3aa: CASSRQGQKLGEQFF
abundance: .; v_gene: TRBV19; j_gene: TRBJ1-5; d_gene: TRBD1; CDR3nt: TGTGCCAGTAGTATCTATTCGGGACAGATAAATCAGCCCCAGCATTTT; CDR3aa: CASSIYSGQINQPQHF
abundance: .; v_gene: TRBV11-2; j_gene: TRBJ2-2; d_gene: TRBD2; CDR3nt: TGTGCCAGCAGCCCCCACAGCGGGGGGAACACCGGGGAGCTGTTTTTT; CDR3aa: CASSPHSGGNTGELFF
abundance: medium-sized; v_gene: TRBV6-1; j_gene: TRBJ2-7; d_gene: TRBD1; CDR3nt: TGTGCCAGCAGTGCGGGACAGGCTATCTCCTACGAGCAGTACTTC; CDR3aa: CASSAGQAISYEQYF
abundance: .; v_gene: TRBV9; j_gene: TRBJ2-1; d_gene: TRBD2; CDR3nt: TGTGCCAGCAGCGGGGAAAACGGGAGGGCCCCGGAGGGCTCCTACAATGAGCAGTTCTTC; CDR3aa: CASSGENGRAPEGSYNEQFF
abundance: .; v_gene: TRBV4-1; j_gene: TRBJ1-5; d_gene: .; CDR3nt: TGCGCCAGCAGCCTAGGCGTAAGGGATAGCAATCAGCCCCAGCATTTT; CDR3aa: CASSLGVRDSNQPQHF
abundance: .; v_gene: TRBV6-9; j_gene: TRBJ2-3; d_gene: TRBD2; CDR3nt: TGTGCCAGCAGTTATGGTGCGGGAGAGGCAGATACGCAGTATTTT; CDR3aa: CASSYGAGEADTQYF
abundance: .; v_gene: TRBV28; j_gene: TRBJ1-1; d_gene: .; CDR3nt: TGTGCCAGCAGTTTTGTAGAGAACACTGAAGCTTTCTTT; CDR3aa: CASSFVENTEAFF
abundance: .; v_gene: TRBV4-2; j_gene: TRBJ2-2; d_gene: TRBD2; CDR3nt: TGTGCCAGCAGCCCTACTAGCGGGGGGGACACCGGGGAGCTGTTTTTT; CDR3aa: CASSPTSGGDTGELFF
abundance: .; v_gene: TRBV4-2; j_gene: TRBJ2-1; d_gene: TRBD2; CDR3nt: TGTGCCAGCAGCCTCTCTAGCGGGAGCTCCTACAATGAGCAGTTCTTC; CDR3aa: CASSLSSGSSYNEQFF
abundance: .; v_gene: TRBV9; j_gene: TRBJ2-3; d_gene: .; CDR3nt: TGTGCCAGCAGCGTAGGGCGGAGCACAGATACGCAGTATTTT; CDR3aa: CASSVGRSTDTQYF
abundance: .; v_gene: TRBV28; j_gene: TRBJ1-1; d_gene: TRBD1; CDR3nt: TGTGCCAGCAGTTTGTCCAGGGGGACTGAAGCTTTCTTT; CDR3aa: CASSLSRGTEAFF
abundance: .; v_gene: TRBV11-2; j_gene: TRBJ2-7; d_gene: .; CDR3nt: TGTGCCAGCAGCTCCAACCCCTACGAGCAGTACTTC; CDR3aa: CASSSNPYEQYF
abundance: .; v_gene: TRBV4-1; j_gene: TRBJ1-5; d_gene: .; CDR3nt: TGCGCCAGCAGCCGTACCGGGACGGATAATCAGCCCCAGCATTTT; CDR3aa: CASSRTGTDNQPQHF
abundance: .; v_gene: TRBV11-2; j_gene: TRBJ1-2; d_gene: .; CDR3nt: TGTGCCAGCAGCCCCGGCGCCGGGTCACACTATGGCTACACCTTC; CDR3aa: CASSPGAGSHYGYTF
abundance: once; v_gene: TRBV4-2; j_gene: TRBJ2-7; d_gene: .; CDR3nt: TGTGCCAGCAGCCAAGAAGAAACTAGCTCCTACGAGCAGTACTTC; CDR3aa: CASSQEETSSYEQYF